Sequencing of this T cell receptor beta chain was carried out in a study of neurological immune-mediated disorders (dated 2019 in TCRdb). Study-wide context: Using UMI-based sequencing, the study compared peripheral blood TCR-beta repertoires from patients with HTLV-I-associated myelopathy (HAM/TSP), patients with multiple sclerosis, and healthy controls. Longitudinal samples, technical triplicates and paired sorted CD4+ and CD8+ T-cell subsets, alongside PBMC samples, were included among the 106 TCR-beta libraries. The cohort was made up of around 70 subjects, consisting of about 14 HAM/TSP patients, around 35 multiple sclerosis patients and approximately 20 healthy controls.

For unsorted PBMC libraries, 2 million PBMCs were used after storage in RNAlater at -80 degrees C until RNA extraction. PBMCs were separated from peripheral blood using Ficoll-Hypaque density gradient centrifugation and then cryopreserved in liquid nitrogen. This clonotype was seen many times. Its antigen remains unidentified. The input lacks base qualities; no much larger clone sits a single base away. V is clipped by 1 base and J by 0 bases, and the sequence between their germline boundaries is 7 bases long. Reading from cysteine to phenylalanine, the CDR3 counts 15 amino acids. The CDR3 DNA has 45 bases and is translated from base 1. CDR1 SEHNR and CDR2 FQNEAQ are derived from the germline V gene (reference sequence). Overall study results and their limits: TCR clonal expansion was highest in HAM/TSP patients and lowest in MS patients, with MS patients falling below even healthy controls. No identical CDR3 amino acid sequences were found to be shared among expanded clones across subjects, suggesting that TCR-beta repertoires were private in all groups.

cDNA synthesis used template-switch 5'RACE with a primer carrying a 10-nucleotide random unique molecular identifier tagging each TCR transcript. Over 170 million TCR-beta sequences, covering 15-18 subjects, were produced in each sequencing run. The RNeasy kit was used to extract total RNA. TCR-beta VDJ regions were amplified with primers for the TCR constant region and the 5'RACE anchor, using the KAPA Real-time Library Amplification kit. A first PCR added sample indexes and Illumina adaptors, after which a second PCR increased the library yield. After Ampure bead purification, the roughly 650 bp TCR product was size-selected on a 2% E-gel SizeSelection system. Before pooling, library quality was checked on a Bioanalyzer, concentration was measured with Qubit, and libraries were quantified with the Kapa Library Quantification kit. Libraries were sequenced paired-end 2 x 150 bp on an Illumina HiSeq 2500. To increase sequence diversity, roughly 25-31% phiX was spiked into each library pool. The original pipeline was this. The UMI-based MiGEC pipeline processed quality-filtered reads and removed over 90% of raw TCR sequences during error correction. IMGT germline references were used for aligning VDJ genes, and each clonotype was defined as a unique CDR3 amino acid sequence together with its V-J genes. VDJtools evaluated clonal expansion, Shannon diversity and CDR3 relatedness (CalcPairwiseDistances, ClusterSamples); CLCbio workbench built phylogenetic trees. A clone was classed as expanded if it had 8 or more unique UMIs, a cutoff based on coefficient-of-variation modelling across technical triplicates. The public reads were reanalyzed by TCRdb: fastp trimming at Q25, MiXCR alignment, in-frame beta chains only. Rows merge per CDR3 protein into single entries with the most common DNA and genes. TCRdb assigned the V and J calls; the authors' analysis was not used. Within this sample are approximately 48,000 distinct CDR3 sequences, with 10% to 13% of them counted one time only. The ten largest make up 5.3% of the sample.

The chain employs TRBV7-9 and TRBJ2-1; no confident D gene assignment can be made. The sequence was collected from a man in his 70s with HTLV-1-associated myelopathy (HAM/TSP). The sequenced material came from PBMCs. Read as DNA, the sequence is TGTGCCAGCAGCTTAGTTGGAAACTCCTACAATGAGCAGTTCTTC. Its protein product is CASSLVGNSYNEQFF.